The sequence of this TCR beta chain was determined in a study of radiotherapy plus CTLA-4 blockade in lung cancer. Whole-study findings and limits: Reported findings show early blood T cell clone dynamics, with interferon-beta, best predicted response. Blood saw expansion of tumor-derived TCR clones after radiotherapy plus ipilimumab.

The CDR3 sequence is 13 residues long. CDR1 is LNHDA, CDR2 SQIVND, per germline (reference sequence). Trimming took off 7 bases at V and 8 bases at J, with 14 bases between the two ends. As to this clone: Its antigen is not known.

The assay was immunoSEQ multiplex PCR, and TCRdb's table has in-frame clones only and misses some. Of tens of thousands of clones listed, 71% are singletons. This chain uses TRBV19 with TRBJ1-4; a weak D match, TRBD1 (5 bases). This receptor was identified in a human donor with non-small cell lung cancer whose response to radiotherapy plus ipilimumab could not be evaluated. Sequenced material: peripheral blood, taken from a patient treated with radiotherapy plus ipilimumab. CDR3 nucleotides: TGTGCCAGTACTCCAAGGCGGGGGGAAAAACTGTTTTTT. Translating gives CASTPRRGEKLFF.